These T cell receptor beta chains were read from a single sample in a study of blood T cell repertoires in COVID-19. The table came from immunoSEQ multiplex PCR; TCRdb's copy has only in-frame clones and leaves some out. The data hold 170,000 or so clones, with about 79% observed a single time. What was sequenced was peripheral blood. All receptors derive from an older woman with acute or convalescent COVID-19. The CDR3 runs from the conserved cysteine through the conserved F or W. Fields, in order: V gene, clone size, D gene, J gene, CDR3 protein, CDR3 DNA. A D gene is named only where the DNA matches it firmly. Expanded clones are given a class, and other clones once, few, many or no size at all.

TRBV6-6	once	TRBD1	TRBJ2-7	CASSNRQGISYEQYF	TGTGCCAGCAGTAACCGACAGGGCATCTCCTACGAGCAGTACTTC
TRBV18	.	.	TRBJ1-1	CASSPPGGMNTEAFF	TGTGCCAGCTCACCACCCGGGGGTATGAACACTGAAGCTTTCTTT
TRBV19	.	.	TRBJ2-1	CASSIVAGLVRNEQFF	TGTGCCAGTAGTATAGTCGCGGGACTGGTTCGGAATGAGCAGTTCTTC
TRBV11-2	.	.	TRBJ2-7	CASSFRRGEQYF	TGTGCCAGCAGCTTCCGTAGGGGCGAGCAGTACTTC
TRBV19	.	TRBD2	TRBJ2-5	CASSIGVGGETQYF	TGTGCCAGTAGTATTGGTGTGGGAGGGGAGACCCAGTACTTC
TRBV24-1	.	.	TRBJ2-1	CATSPRDNEQFF	TGTGCCACCAGTCCCAGGGACAATGAGCAGTTCTTC
TRBV2	.	TRBD1	TRBJ1-1	CASRPRQGFRTEAFF	TGTGCCAGCAGGCCTAGACAGGGATTCCGGACTGAAGCTTTCTTT
TRBV7-2	.	.	TRBJ2-3	CASSFSGGTDTQYF	TGTGCCAGCAGCTTCTCGGGTGGCACAGATACGCAGTATTTT
TRBV5-1	.	.	TRBJ1-6	CASRNQTNINSPLHF	TGCGCCAGCAGGAACCAGACAAATATTAATTCACCCCTCCACTTT
TRBV13	.	TRBD2	TRBJ2-2	CASSLDGEREAVGELFF	TGTGCCAGCAGCTTAGATGGCGAGCGGGAGGCGGTCGGGGAGCTGTTTTTT
TRBV6-1	.	TRBD1	TRBJ2-3	CASSEPGQGTDTQYF	TGTGCCAGCAGTGAACCGGGACAGGGGACAGATACGCAGTATTTT
TRBV19	.	TRBD1	TRBJ1-1	CASSWDRDTEAFF	TGTGCCAGTAGCTGGGACAGGGACACTGAAGCTTTCTTT
TRBV4-2	.	.	TRBJ2-4	CASSQDFRGKNIQYF	TGTGCCAGCAGCCAAGATTTTAGAGGGAAAAACATTCAGTACTTC
TRBV11-2	once	TRBD2	TRBJ2-1	CASSSHSGRAQAEQFF	TGTGCCAGCAGCTCCCATAGCGGGAGGGCCCAGGCTGAGCAGTTCTTC
TRBV6-1	few	.	TRBJ2-7	CASSEISGLKRYEQYF	TGTGCCAGCAGTGAAATAAGTGGACTCAAAAGATACGAGCAGTACTTC
TRBV5-6	.	TRBD1	TRBJ2-1	CASSGGQGPNEQFF	TGTGCCAGCAGCGGGGGACAGGGCCCCAATGAGCAGTTCTTC
TRBV27	once	.	TRBJ2-7	CATSPRQLSTYEQYF	TGTGCCACCTCTCCCCGACAATTATCTACCTACGAGCAGTACTTC
TRBV2	.	.	TRBJ1-1	CASKLRGENTEAFF	TGTGCCAGCAAGTTACGGGGGGAGAACACTGAAGCTTTCTTT
TRBV19	.	.	TRBJ2-1	CASSIAPGQGDEQFF	TGTGCCAGTAGTATAGCACCGGGACAAGGAGACGAGCAGTTCTTC
TRBV27	.	.	TRBJ1-5	CASSPYLGGGRSQPQHF	TGTGCCAGCAGTCCCTACCTCGGCGGGGGGAGAAGTCAGCCCCAGCATTTT
TRBV5-1	.	.	TRBJ2-7	CASSFRGGEQYF	TGCGCCAGCAGCTTTAGGGGCGGAGAGCAGTACTTC
TRBV28	few	.	TRBJ2-7	CASSPSSFSYEQYF	TGTGCCAGCAGTCCTAGTAGCTTCTCCTACGAGCAGTACTTC
TRBV29-1	few	TRBD2	TRBJ2-1	CSVTSGGYNEQFF	TGCAGCGTCACTAGCGGAGGCTACAATGAGCAGTTCTTC
TRBV27	.	.	TRBJ1-5	CASSLSLSNQPQHF	TGTGCCAGCAGTTTATCTCTTAGCAATCAGCCCCAGCATTTT
TRBV10-2	once	TRBD1	TRBJ1-6	CASTGTGGSPLHF	TGCGCCAGCACTGGGACAGGTGGTTCACCCCTCCACTTT
TRBV7-9	.	TRBD1	TRBJ2-4	CASSHNRGYIQYF	TGTGCCAGCAGTCACAACAGGGGTTACATTCAGTACTTC
TRBV5-1	.	.	TRBJ1-1	CASRYFSGSTEAFF	TGCGCCAGCCGATACTTTTCGGGAAGCACTGAAGCTTTCTTT
TRBV3-1/TRBV3-2	.	.	TRBJ1-5	CASGLGLQNQPQHF	TGTGCCAGCGGCTTGGGACTGCAAAATCAGCCCCAGCATTTT
TRBV5-1	once	TRBD2	TRBJ2-1	CASRAGGMGEQFF	TGCGCCAGCCGAGCGGGAGGTATGGGTGAGCAGTTCTTC
TRBV19	.	.	TRBJ2-7	CASSSRQTDSYEQYF	TGTGCCAGTAGTTCCCGACAGACCGACTCCTACGAGCAGTACTTC
TRBV3-1/TRBV3-2	once	.	TRBJ1-6	CASSQGGVETPLHF	TGTGCCAGCAGCCAGGGGGGAGTGGAGACACCCCTCCACTTT
TRBV9	.	TRBD1	TRBJ1-2	CASSVARTGEEGYTF	TGTGCCAGCAGCGTGGCCCGGACAGGGGAGGAAGGCTACACCTTC
TRBV6-2/TRBV6-3	.	TRBD1	TRBJ2-1	CASSYRQGSSYNEQFF	TGTGCCAGCAGTTACAGACAGGGGAGCTCCTACAATGAGCAGTTCTTC
TRBV6-5	.	TRBD1	TRBJ2-7	CASSYDGQGYYEQYF	TGTGCCAGCAGTTACGACGGACAGGGATACTACGAGCAGTACTTC
TRBV5-1	.	TRBD1	TRBJ2-7	CASSSGQGAIEQYF	TGCGCCAGCAGCTCCGGACAGGGGGCTATCGAGCAGTACTTC
TRBV7-2	.	TRBD2	TRBJ2-7	CASSEGLAGVKEQYF	TGTGCCAGCAGCGAGGGACTAGCGGGAGTGAAGGAGCAGTACTTC
TRBV11-1	once	TRBD1	TRBJ2-7	CASSRTGDSSYEQYF	TGTGCCAGCAGCCGAACAGGGGATAGCTCCTACGAGCAGTACTTC
TRBV3-1/TRBV3-2	.	.	TRBJ2-7	CASSQVGRVRHEQYF	TGTGCCAGCAGCCAAGTAGGCAGGGTAAGGCACGAGCAGTACTTC
TRBV4-1	.	TRBD2	TRBJ2-1	CASSPEQWVTGTSESYNEQFF	TGCGCCAGCAGCCCGGAACAATGGGTCACCGGGACTAGCGAGTCCTACAATGAGCAGTTCTTC
TRBV11-2	.	TRBD2	TRBJ2-7	CASRRAGGSSYEQYF	TGTGCCAGCAGACGAGCGGGAGGGTCGTCTTACGAGCAGTACTTC
TRBV27	.	.	TRBJ1-5	CASRASLNAQPQHF	TGTGCCAGCAGGGCCAGTCTCAACGCTCAGCCCCAGCATTTT